These 14 T cell receptor beta chains came from one sample sequenced in a study of vaccination and CD4 T cells after COVID-19. What these receptors recognize is not known. Treatment reported: approximately 10-day PBMC culture with coronavirus spike peptide pools or control peptides (ViraFEST assay). An Oncomine TCR Beta short-read assay was used to sequence the DNA from cultured CD4+ T cells. TCRdb re-called the PCR reads with MiXCR, one entry per CDR3 protein. The sample includes about 26,000 distinct CDR3 sequences, 50% to 75% of them seen just once. The source material was CD4+ T cells from blood, cultured in vitro. The receptors originated from a human donor who had recovered from COVID-19.

The CDR3 is CASTNESWGRGRGYEQYF. CDR3 sequence (DNA): TGTGCCAGCACCAACGAGTCATGGGGTAGGGGCAGGGGGTACGAGCAGTACTTC. The chain carries TRBV7-9 and TRBJ2-7; 7 bases fit TRBD1. CDR3 length: 18 amino acids. Germline V gene sequence: CDR1 SEHNR, CDR2 FQNEAQ (reference sequence). V lost 7 bases to trimming and J lost 4 bases; unmatched junction nucleotides: 22.

J is TRBJ1-3 and V is TRBV6-1; 7 bases are shared with TRBD1. With V trimmed by 8 bases and J by 0 bases, 10 bases remained unmatched. The CDR3 is 16 residues long. Germline CDR1 and CDR2: MNHNS and SASEGT. The CDR3 DNA sequence: TGTGCCAGCGGAACTGACAGGGCCAGCTCTGGAAACACCATATATTTT. This sequence encodes CASGTDRASSGNTIYF.

V is TRBV9 and J is TRBJ2-2, with no clear D. Trimming pared 3 bases from V and 4 bases from J, leaving 13 bases between. This CDR3 is 15 amino acids long. Looked up from germline, CDR1 is SGDLS and CDR2 is YYNGEE. The CDR3 protein is CASSAVTLTTGELFF. CDR3 DNA sequence: TGTGCCAGCAGCGCCGTGACCCTTACCACCGGGGAGCTGTTTTTT.

This rearrangement joins TRBV3-1 to TRBJ2-2; no definite D call. Trimming pared 0 bases from V and 8 bases from J, leaving 7 bases between. Looked up from germline, CDR1 is LGHDT and CDR2 is YNNKEL (reference sequence). The CDR3 contains 13 residues. CDR3 in amino acids: CASSQDTRGELFF. The CDR3 coding sequence is TGTGCCAGCAGCCAAGATACCCGTGGGGAGCTGTTTTTT.

This clonotype was picked up a small number of times. This chain connects TRBV6-1 to TRBJ2-1; TRBD2 matches 7 bases. The CDR3 is 15 amino acids. CDR1 MNHNS and CDR2 SASEGT come from the germline V gene. V trimming: 4 bases; J trimming: 10 bases; junction bases outside the gene matches: 13. The CDR3 is CASSGRAGPREEQFF. For the CDR3, the DNA is TGTGCCAGCAGTGGTCGGGCAGGGCCGCGGGAGGAGCAGTTCTTC.

This clonotype was counted only a few times. V is TRBV7-9 and J is TRBJ1-2; D gene unclear. The CDR3 has 14 residues. The ends were cut back, 3 bases at V and 0 bases at J, with 8 bases in the middle. Germline V gives CDR1 SEHNR, CDR2 FQNEAQ (reference sequence). In DNA, the CDR3 is TGTGCCAGCAGCTTTTGGGCGGCTAACTATGGCTACACCTTC. Encoded protein: CASSFWAANYGYTF.

CDR3 nucleotide sequence: TGTGCCACCAGTGTAGGTTTGGGACTAGAGAAGGACGAGCAGTACTTC. Its protein is CATSVGLGLEKDEQYF. The rearrangement uses TRBV24-1 and TRBJ2-7; TRBD2 matches at 8 bases. The V segment lost 5 bases and the J segment 5 bases; nucleotides outside the gene matches: 13. CDR3 length: 16 amino acids. The V gene's germline CDR1 is KGHDR and CDR2 SFDVKD.

This sequence joins TRBV15 and TRBJ1-4; D gene unclear. Per the germline V gene, CDR1 is LNHNV and CDR2 is YYDKDF (reference sequence). V was cut by 8 bases and J by 4 bases, with 5 bases left in between. The CDR3 loop spans 11 amino acids. This CDR3 is CATHSNEKLFF. In nucleotides, the CDR3 is TGTGCCACCCACAGTAATGAAAAACTGTTTTTT. The whole variable domain, remainder taken from reference TRBV15 and TRBJ1-4, is DAMVIQNPRYQVTQFGKPVTLSCSQTLNHNVMYWYQQKSSQAPKLLFHYYDKDFNNEADTPDNFQSRRPNTSFCFLDIRSPGLGDTAMYLCATHSNEKLFFGSGTQLSVL.

The chain has TRBV19 and TRBJ2-7; 8 bases align to TRBD2. Looked up from germline, CDR1 is LNHDA and CDR2 is SQIVND (reference sequence). The CDR3 sequence is 15 residues long. J gave up 3 bases and V 3 bases, and 7 bases lay outside the gene matches. The CDR3 region is CASSIRSGGVYEQYF. The CDR3 DNA is TGTGCCAGTAGTATCAGGAGCGGGGGAGTCTACGAGCAGTACTTC.

This chain joins TRBV10-1 and TRBJ1-1, with D maybe TRBD1 (5 bases). V was shortened by 3 bases and J by 0 bases, with 20 bases between the two germline ends. The CDR3 runs 18 residues. Looked up from germline, CDR1 is WNHNN and CDR2 is SYGVQD (reference sequence). Written as DNA, the CDR3 is TGCGCCAGCAGTGATTCCCCCGGGGGGGGATTTCTGAACACTGAAGCTTTCTTT. This codes for CASSDSPGGGFLNTEAFF.

The chain is built from TRBV19 and TRBJ2-1, with TRBD2 matching 8 bases. V dropped 6 bases and J dropped 7; count of bases not matched to a gene: 11. Germline loops: CDR1 LNHDA, CDR2 SQIVND (reference sequence). CDR3 length: 15 residues. The CDR3 sequence is CASRSEGGRRNEQFF. CDR3 nucleotides: TGTGCCAGTAGATCGGAGGGCGGGAGGAGGAATGAGCAGTTCTTC.

The V call is TRBV6-5, the J call TRBJ1-6; no reliable D call. Germline V CDR1 and CDR2: MNHEY, SVGAGI. V was shortened by 8 bases and J by 9 bases, with 11 bases between the two germline ends. This CDR3 is 12 amino acids long. The CDR3 spells CASCFTSSPLHF. The CDR3 bases are TGTGCCAGCTGTTTCACCTCTTCACCCCTCCACTTT.

This chain links TRBV19 with TRBJ1-5; TRBD1 aligns across 9 bases. Trimming cost V 2 bases and J 5 bases; bases outside gene matches: 4. The germline V gene encodes CDR1 LNHDA and CDR2 SQIVND (reference sequence). This CDR3 region has 15 residues. The CDR3 here is CASSINGQGYQPQHF. CDR3 sequence (DNA): TGTGCCAGTAGTATAAACGGACAGGGGTATCAGCCCCAGCATTTT.

The chain is built from TRBV7-3 and TRBJ1-1; D unresolved. Germline CDR1 reads SGHTA; CDR2 reads FQGTGA. The CDR3 loop spans 17 amino acids. The V and J ends lost 1 base and 4 bases respectively, with 19 bases between them. The DNA of the CDR3 is TGTGCCAGCAGCTTAAAACGCCCGACGGTCGTTTCCACTGAAGCTTTCTTT. Translation gives CASSLKRPTVVSTEAFF.